These 2 T cell receptor beta chains were all obtained from the same sample, sequenced in a study of sequential checkpoint blockade in melanoma (dated by TCRdb to the late 2010s). The treatment or condition label here, explained by the study, means: randomized to nivolumab then ipilimumab (arm A) or the reverse (arm B). Library generation was performed with the immunoSEQ multiplex PCR assay. TCRdb holds this immuneACCESS table with in-frame rearrangements only. Some clones are missing; in checked studies, unresolved V genes explain under half, and the rest has no known cause. Within this sample are 9,000 to 10,000 clones, with about 80% of them counted one time only. The ten biggest clones cover approximately 14% of the sample. Sequencing used CD8+ T cells sorted from blood (inferred from file names), obtained from a patient given nivolumab and ipilimumab in sequence. All receptors come from a human donor with melanoma.

A few counts support this clone. The V and J genes are TRBV6-4 and TRBJ2-3, with 11 bases that match TRBD2. After removal of 0 bases from V and 1 base from J, the junction contained 3 bases not matched to a gene. The CDR3 runs 17 residues. CDR1 and CDR2 from the germline V gene are MRHNA and SNTAGT. CDR3 bases: TGTGCCAGCAGTGACTCCATAGCGGGAGGGGGCACAGATACGCAGTATTTT. Amino acid sequence: CASSDSIAGGGTDTQYF.

Regarding this clone: The same CDR3 arises from other DNA sequences in this sample as well. The chain employs TRBV2 and TRBJ2-1; 11 bases fit TRBD2. The germline V gene has CDR1 SNHLY and CDR2 FYNNEI. This CDR3 spans 15 amino acids. After removal of 1 base from V and 4 bases from J, the junction contained 0 bases not matched to a gene. The CDR3 nucleotides are TGTGCCAGCAGTGAAGGGACTAGCGGGTACAATGAGCAGTTCTTC. Translating it yields CASSEGTSGYNEQFF.